This paragraph reports one T cell receptor beta chain. In its sample, this clonotype was seen a few times. No cognate antigen has been identified for it. Base qualities are not provided; no much larger clone lies one nucleotide away. Libraries were constructed by PCR. The sample was run on an Illumina HiSeq 2500. To reduce PCR and sequencing biases, unique molecular identifiers were incorporated into the TCR beta cDNA libraries. Per 1 to 10 million input T cells, approximately 500,000 cDNA molecules were obtained, such that each molecule approximated one T cell. Patient libraries were prepared and sequenced with the same protocol used for the earlier healthy control dataset. Samples belonging to the same batch were prepared together, multiplexed and sequenced on a shared HiSeq lane. For the original study's pipeline: Raw barcoded reads were processed with MIGEC, and single-read molecular identifier groups were discarded before consensus assembly and CDR3 extraction. Clonotype tables were post-analysed with VDJtools, normalizing diversity by down-sampling all datasets to the smallest sample size. Repertoire overlap clustering matched CDR3 amino acid but not nucleotide sequences to correct batch-related cross-sample contamination. TCRdb reworked the public reads: Q25 trimming with fastp, MiXCR clone assembly, productive beta chains retained. Entries that share a CDR3 protein sequence are merged under the most common genes and DNA. The V and J calls and clone size come from TCRdb's table, not from the authors' own analysis. Recorded for this sample are approximately 250,000 distinct CDR3 sequences; 30% to 45% of them occurred a single time. The ten largest clones capture around 5% of the sample.

Relative to germline, V is 0 bases shorter and J is 2 bases shorter, with 11 bases between their ends. The germline V gene supplies CDR1 SGDLS and CDR2 YYNGEE. The CDR3 runs 15 amino acids, cysteine and phenylalanine included. The read is trimmed to its CDR3 DNA, 45 bases read in frame from base 1. The entry originates in a study of post-analysis software for immune sequencing data (dated by TCRdb to the mid-2010s). Background on the whole study: Recorded disease courses included relapsing-remitting, secondary progressive and progressive-relapsing multiple sclerosis, with some patients lacking subtype annotation. A subset of samples was prepared in parallel using single-end sample barcoding, then pooled and co-amplified after Illumina adapter ligation. The multiple sclerosis patient repertoires were compared with approximately 11 previously published healthy control repertoires from donors aged 6 to 25 years. The investigation overall reported the following: Multiple sclerosis patients had significantly lower normalized Chao1 diversity than controls, a result that suggests substantial peripheral T-cell clonal expansion. The control group was slightly older than the multiple sclerosis patient group. Patients showed significantly higher frequencies than controls for roughly five TRBV segments, among them TRBV5-6, TRBV5-1 and TRBV20-1. Direct clustering with F measure showed strong co-clustering of samples prepared in the same batch, prompting a batch-effect correction.

TCR beta repertoires were profiled from peripheral blood of 10 to 15 young patients with multiple sclerosis to demonstrate the VDJtools post-analysis software. The multiple sclerosis patients were children and adolescents ranging in age from roughly 6 to 16 years. The origin of this receptor is a girl aged 5-17 years with multiple sclerosis. The sequencing input was blood. Here the chain combines TRBV9 and TRBJ1-1; perhaps TRBD1 is the D gene, with 6 bases matching. The DNA is as follows: TGTGCCAGCAGCGTAGTGCAGGGGCCAAACACTGAAGCTTTCTTT. Its translation reads: CASSVVQGPNTEAFF.